The rows below give T cell receptor beta chains drawn from one sample of a study of T-cell reconstitution after alpha-beta-depleted transplantation in children. TCRdb called the PCR reads again in MiXCR, with one record for every CDR3 protein. Here the sample spans about 260,000 distinct CDR3 sequences, 8.2% being singletons. Sequenced here: PBMCs, mostly from graft donor cells, sampled 180 days after TCRalphabeta/CD19-depleted stem cell transplant. The source of these receptors is a male patient between 10 and 17 years old who had a stem cell transplant for acute lymphoblastic leukemia, so the T cells may come from the graft donor. Each CDR3 is given with its conserved first and last residue. Size is omitted from some rows. Given values are once, few, many or a class for expanded clones.

v_call,clone_size,cdr3_aa
TRBV5-1,many,CASSLEAANNEQFF
TRBV7-9,few,CASSHPASYEQYF
TRBV7-2,many,CASSPTTNEQFF
TRBV7-3,many,CASSHRGLASPNEQFF
TRBV2,NA,CASRVGDPPQETQYF
TRBV28,many,CASSPSEAFF
TRBV28,many,CASSPTVSYNSPLHF
TRBV4-3,many,CASSQEFDTHEQYF
TRBV7-3,many,CASSERGASYNEQFF
TRBV11-2,NA,CASSSRGLAGRSGANVLTF
TRBV7-9,many,CASSFRPNSYEQYF
TRBV12-3/TRBV12-4,many,CASSSIGTEAFF
TRBV3-1,many,CASSQGFGTGLNEQYF
TRBV28,few,CASSSPRDRGTHEQYF
TRBV6-5,NA,CASSFGTGMNTEAFF
TRBV7-2,many,CASSLSPGEQYF
TRBV11-2,many,CASSLQLSGNTIYF
TRBV5-1,many,CASSLRPATGWRELSYNEQFF
TRBV9,many,CASSVTGLAITGELFF
TRBV4-2,many,CASSQEMGHPREQYF
TRBV28,many,CASSPPTGINSPLHF
TRBV6-5,many,CASSYKGYEQYF
TRBV5-1,many,CASSLDVGELFF
TRBV12-3/TRBV12-4,many,CASSPRGALAYGYTF
TRBV18,few,CASSPSPGTGEYEQYF
TRBV2,many,CASSESPSGSNTGELFF
TRBV20-1,many,CSARGGLADYEQYF
TRBV6-2/TRBV6-3,many,CASSWDLNQPQHF
TRBV7-2,many,CASSPGGGIDTQYF
TRBV10-3,many,CAITPGVRENTGELFF
TRBV9,NA,CASSVGGRGHEQYF
TRBV7-2,many,CASSLQGTRGYTF
TRBV6-5,many,CASSYGLAGVNEQFF
TRBV20-1,many,CSARRPDRDGTGELFF
TRBV5-1,many,CASSLEGTLLNEQFF
TRBV11-1,many,CASSLVPRRTGRNTEAFF
TRBV28,NA,CAAGAGMNTEAFF
TRBV18,many,CASSPVGIVYEQYF
TRBV19,few,CASSMRTSGVEQFF
TRBV28,many,CASSFISGVEQFF
TRBV11-1,NA,CASSIRGRMNGELFF
TRBV11-2,many,CASSLAGLATNEQFF
TRBV29-1,few,CSATQSGEKLFF
TRBV4-1,many,CASSQDFLAGGPTLQETQYF
TRBV4-1,many,CASSQTLRDNLSGELFF
TRBV7-9,many,CASSLRLMNTEAFF
TRBV20-1,many,CSATTGLDTF
TRBV6-5,many,CASSNGPVGYTF
TRBV5-1,many,CASSGRTSGAYEQYF
TRBV9,NA,CASSAIGGGTQETQYF
TRBV6-2/TRBV6-3,many,CASSWSGLAGSYEQYF
TRBV6-1,many,CASSPDGYNQPQHF
TRBV6-2/TRBV6-3,many,CASSYPSDTQYF